This TCR beta chain comes out of a study of blood T cell repertoires in COVID-19 (dated by TCRdb to the early 2020s). For context, the study as a whole: Samples from collaborators originated in the United States, Italy and Spain and spanned both the acute and convalescent phases of COVID-19. The samples were drawn from two sources: the first 160 participants of the ongoing ImmuneRACE study, and 1,200 or so subjects contributed by 6 global collaborators. Where available, HLA class I and class II types were obtained from metadata supplied by the sample provider rather than from assay-based typing. The prospective study material was composed of cDNA or gDNA derived from T cells, B-cell-depleted T cells, or PBMCs. The dataset comprised deeply sampled blood TCRbeta repertoires from subjects exposed to, actively infected with, or recovered from COVID-19. Sample metadata almost always included a de-identified subject ID, COVID-19 status, age in years and sex. The repertoires were released in a freely available public database meant as a resource for research on the immune response to SARS-CoV-2. Study-wide findings and limitations: Clinical and demographic metadata were provided uncurated, with the amount varying by source and participant.

The cysteine opens and the phenylalanine closes a CDR3 of 12 amino acids. Only the CDR3 region is kept as DNA, spanning 36 bases read in frame from base 1. Relative to germline, V is 1 base shorter and J is 3 bases shorter, with 7 bases between their ends. As encoded in the germline V gene, CDR1 is SQVTM while CDR2 is ANQGSEA. A second Seattle source provided samples from volunteer blood donors who had recovered from COVID-19. Whole blood was collected in K2EDTA tubes by collaborating institutions according to the institutions' own protocols. For TCRbeta analysis, collaborator samples were shipped as frozen whole blood, as isolated PBMCs, or as DNA extracted from either sample type. TCRbeta CDR3 regions were amplified from genomic DNA by means of the immunoSEQ Assay, a bias-controlled multiplex PCR. As for the authors' bioinformatics: The number of nucleated cells in each sample was estimated from the amplification of reference gene primers within the assay. To quantify the absolute abundance of each unique TCRbeta CDR3 rearrangement, sequence reads were collapsed and filtered. Productive Simpson clonality was computed per sample as the square root of Simpson's diversity index over productive rearrangements. Sourced from immuneACCESS, this table was stored by TCRdb with only in-frame sequences that have V and J called. A share of the clones is absent; for the studies checked, an unresolved V gene accounts for under half, and the remainder has no known explanation. V, J and clone size are those of that table, while D and trimming were read from the DNA. This sample lists around 260,000 clones; over 65% were detected once. Roughly 4.6% of the sample comes from the top ten.

To note about this clone: Which antigen it targets is not known. No much larger clone is present one base from it, and per-base qualities are unavailable.

This TCR derives from a man aged 55-75 years who had recovered from COVID-19. Sequencing input: peripheral blood. Recombination connected TRBV29-1 to TRBJ2-7; the D gene is unclear. The DNA is TGCAGCGTTGAAGGACACCACTACGAGCAGTACTTC. This gives the protein CSVEGHHYEQYF.